This TCR beta chain was observed in a study of blood T cells in healthy people across ages. Study results and caveats: There were more naive CD4+ cells and higher diversity in long-lived donors than in aged donors.

CDR1 is SGHTA, CDR2 FQGNSA, per germline. V lost 5 bases, J lost 1 base, and 2 bases stayed unmatched. The CDR3 runs 16 residues. Total RNA was isolated from each sample in quantities of at least 6 micrograms. Combining a sample-barcoded 5' primer with a J-beta primer mix, a second PCR ran for about 6 to 12 cycles. Via MiXCR, TCRdb re-called the 5' RACE reads, giving one row per CDR3 protein. The profile shows about 800,000 distinct CDR3 sequences, 55% to 75% of them singletons. As regards this clonotype: Its cognate antigen is unknown.

The source material was blood. This clonotype was sampled from a man aged 25 to 40 in good health. The chain carries TRBV7-2 and TRBJ2-3; 14 nucleotides agree with TRBD2. This CDR3 reads CASSAGLAGGTDTQYF. As DNA, the CDR3 is TGTGCCAGCAGCGCGGGACTAGCGGGGGGCACAGATACGCAGTATTTT.